The text below deals with one TCR beta chain. What it binds is unknown. The sample contains more than one DNA sequence encoding this CDR3. A CD45RO/CCR7/CD25/CD127/CD95/CD27 panel sorted naive, central memory, regulatory and stem cell-like memory CD4+ cells. Germline CDR1 reads SGHTA; CDR2 reads FQGNSA. V gave up 3 bases and J gave up 5 bases; unmatched junction bases: 3. This CDR3 comprises 13 residues. This sample is part of a study of beta chain features in type 1 diabetes. Study-wide results and limits: Type 1 diabetes patients had fewer VDJ junction insertions and more deletions. In all four CD4+ subsets, TCRB CDR3 length was significantly, moderately reduced in type 1 diabetes.

Every bit of the isolated RNA underwent reverse transcription, so sequencing read expressed TCRB transcripts. Clones were read by immunoSEQ multiplex PCR, and TCRdb kept only the in-frame ones, dropping some. The sample lists about 160,000 clones, roughly 65% occurring once. The receptor was isolated from a man aged 30 to 39 with type 1 diabetes. The V and J genes are TRBV7-2 and TRBJ2-5; 7 nucleotides line up with TRBD1. Sequencing was performed on naive CD4+ T cells from blood. CDR3 sequence reads: CASSFDREETQYF. Here the CDR3 DNA reads TGTGCCAGCAGCTTCGACAGGGAGGAGACCCAGTACTTC.